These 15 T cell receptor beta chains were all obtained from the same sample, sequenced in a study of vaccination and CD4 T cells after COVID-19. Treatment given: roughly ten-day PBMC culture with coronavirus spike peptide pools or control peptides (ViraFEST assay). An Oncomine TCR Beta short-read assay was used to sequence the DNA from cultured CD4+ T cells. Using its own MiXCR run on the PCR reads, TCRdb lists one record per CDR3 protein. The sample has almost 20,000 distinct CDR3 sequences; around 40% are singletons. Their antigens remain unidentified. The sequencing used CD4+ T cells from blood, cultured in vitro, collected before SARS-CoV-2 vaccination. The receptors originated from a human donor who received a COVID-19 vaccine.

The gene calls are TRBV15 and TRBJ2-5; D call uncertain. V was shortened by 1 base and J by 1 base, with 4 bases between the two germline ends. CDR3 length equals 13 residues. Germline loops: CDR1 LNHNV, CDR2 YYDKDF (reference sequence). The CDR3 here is CATSRVGQETQYF. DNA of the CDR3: TGTGCCACCAGCAGAGTGGGCCAAGAGACCCAGTACTTC.

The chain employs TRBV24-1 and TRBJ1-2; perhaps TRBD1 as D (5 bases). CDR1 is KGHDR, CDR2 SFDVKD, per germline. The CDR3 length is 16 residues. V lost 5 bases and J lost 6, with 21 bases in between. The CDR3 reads CATSGRGGPFMDGYTF. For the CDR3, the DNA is TGTGCCACCAGTGGACGGGGGGGTCCCTTTATGGATGGCTACACCTTC.

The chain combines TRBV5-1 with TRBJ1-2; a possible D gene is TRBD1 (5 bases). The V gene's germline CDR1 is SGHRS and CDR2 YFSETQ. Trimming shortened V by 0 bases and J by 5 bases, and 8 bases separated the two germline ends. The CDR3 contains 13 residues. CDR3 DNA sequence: TGCGCCAGCAGCTTGGGGGACGGGTATGGCTACACCTTC. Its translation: CASSLGDGYGYTF.

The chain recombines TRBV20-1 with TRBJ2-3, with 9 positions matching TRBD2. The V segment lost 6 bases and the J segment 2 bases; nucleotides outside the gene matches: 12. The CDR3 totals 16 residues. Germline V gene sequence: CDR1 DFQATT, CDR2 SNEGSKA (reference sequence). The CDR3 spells CSAYIVAGDPTDTQYF. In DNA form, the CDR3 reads TGCAGTGCCTACATAGTAGCGGGGGACCCCACAGATACGCAGTATTTT.

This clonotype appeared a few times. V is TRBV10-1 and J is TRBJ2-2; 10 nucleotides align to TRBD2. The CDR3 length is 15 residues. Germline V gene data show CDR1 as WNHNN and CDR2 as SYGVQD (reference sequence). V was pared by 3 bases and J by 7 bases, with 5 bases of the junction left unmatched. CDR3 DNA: TGCGCCAGCAGTGAAACTAGCGGGGACTACGGGGAGCTGTTTTTT. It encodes CASSETSGDYGELFF.

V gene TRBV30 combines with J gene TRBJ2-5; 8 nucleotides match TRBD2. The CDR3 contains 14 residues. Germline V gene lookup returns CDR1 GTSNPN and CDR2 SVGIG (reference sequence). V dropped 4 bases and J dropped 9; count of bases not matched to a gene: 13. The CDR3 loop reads CAWNPAGAGEAQYF. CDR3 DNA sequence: TGTGCCTGGAATCCAGCGGGGGCTGGGGAGGCCCAGTACTTC.

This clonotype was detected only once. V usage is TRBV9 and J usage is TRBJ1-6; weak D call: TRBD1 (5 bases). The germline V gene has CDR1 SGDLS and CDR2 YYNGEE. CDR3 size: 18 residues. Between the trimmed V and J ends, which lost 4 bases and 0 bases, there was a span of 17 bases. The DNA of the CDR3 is TGTGCCAGCAGCCGGGGGGAAGAGTGGCCCTCCTATAATTCACCCCTCCACTTT. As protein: CASSRGEEWPSYNSPLHF.

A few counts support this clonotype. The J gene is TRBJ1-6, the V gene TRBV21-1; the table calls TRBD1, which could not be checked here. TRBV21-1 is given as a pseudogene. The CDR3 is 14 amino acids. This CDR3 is CAAGVPFANSPLHF. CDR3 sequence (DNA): TGTGCCGCCGGGGTTCCGTTCGCCAATTCACCCCTCCACTTT.

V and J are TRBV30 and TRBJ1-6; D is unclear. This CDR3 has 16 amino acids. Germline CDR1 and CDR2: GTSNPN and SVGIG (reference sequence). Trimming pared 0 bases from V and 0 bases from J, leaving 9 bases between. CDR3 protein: CAWSVGGISYNSPLHF. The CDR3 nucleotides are TGTGCCTGGAGTGTGGGAGGGATCTCCTATAATTCACCCCTCCACTTT.

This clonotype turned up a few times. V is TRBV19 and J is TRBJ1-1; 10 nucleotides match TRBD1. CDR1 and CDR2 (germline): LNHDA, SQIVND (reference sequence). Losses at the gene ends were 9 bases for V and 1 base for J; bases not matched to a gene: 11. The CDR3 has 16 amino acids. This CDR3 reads CASERDRGLGNTEAFF. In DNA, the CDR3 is TGTGCCAGCGAAAGGGACAGGGGATTGGGGAACACTGAAGCTTTCTTT.

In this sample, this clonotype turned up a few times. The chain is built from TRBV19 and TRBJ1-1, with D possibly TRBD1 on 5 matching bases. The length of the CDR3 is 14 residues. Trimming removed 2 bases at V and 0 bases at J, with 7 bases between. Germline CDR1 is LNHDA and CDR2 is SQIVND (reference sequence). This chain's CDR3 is CASSIQGMNTEAFF. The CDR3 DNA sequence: TGTGCCAGTAGTATACAGGGTATGAACACTGAAGCTTTCTTT.

The CDR3 DNA sequence: TGTGCCAGCAGCTTAGGTTTGGCAGGGGGCACTGAAGCTTTCTTT. Its protein product is CASSLGLAGGTEAFF. The chain links TRBV13 to TRBJ1-1; 7 bases line up with TRBD1. Per the germline V gene, CDR1 is PRHDT and CDR2 is FYEKMQ (reference sequence). The V gene end was trimmed by 0 bases and the J gene end by 4 bases; junction bases not matched to a gene: 5. The CDR3 has 15 residues.

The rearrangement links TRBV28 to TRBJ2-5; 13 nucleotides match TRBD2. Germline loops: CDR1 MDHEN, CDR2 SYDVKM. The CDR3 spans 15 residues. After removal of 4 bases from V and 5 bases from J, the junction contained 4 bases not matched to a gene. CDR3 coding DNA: TGTGCCAGCAGTTGGACTAGCGGGGGCGGGGAGACCCAGTACTTC. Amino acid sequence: CASSWTSGGGETQYF.

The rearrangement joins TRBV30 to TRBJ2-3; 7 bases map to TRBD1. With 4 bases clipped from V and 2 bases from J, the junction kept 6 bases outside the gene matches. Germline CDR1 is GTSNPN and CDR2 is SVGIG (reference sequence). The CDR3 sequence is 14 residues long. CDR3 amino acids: CAWTLGQITDTQYF. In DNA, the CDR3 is TGTGCCTGGACTCTGGGACAGATCACAGATACGCAGTATTTT.

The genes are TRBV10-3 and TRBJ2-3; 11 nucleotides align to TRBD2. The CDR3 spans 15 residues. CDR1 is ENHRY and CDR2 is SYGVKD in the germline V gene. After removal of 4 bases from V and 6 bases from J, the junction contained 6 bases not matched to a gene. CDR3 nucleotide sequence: TGTGCCATCAGTGCTAGCCGGACTAGCGGGGATACGCAGTATTTT. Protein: CAISASRTSGDTQYF.